This record covers a single TCR beta chain. This entry comes from a study of blood T cell repertoires in COVID-19. Study-wide context: Researchers got acute and convalescent COVID-19 samples from the United States, Italy and Spain. In each case, the material was cDNA or gDNA derived from T cells, B-cell-depleted T cells, or PBMCs.

In the original processing: It was from reference gene primer amplification that nucleated cell counts were estimated. Assay: immunoSEQ multiplex PCR; the TCRdb copy retains only in-frame clones and omits some. The DNA was the basis for D and trimming; V, J and clone size are from that table. The sample yields approximately 260,000 clones, 89% seen once. V shed 7 bases, J shed 0 bases, and the junction held 14 bases outside the gene matches. Germline CDR1 is SGHAT and CDR2 is FQNNGV. This CDR3 is 17 amino acids long. The J gene is TRBJ2-7, the V gene TRBV11-2, with 8 bases fitting TRBD2. Sequenced input: peripheral blood. This sequence was found in a middle-aged man with acute or convalescent COVID-19. CDR3 protein: CASTTRGWRGASYEQYF. Here the CDR3 DNA reads TGTGCCAGCACCACCCGTGGGTGGCGGGGGGCCTCCTACGAGCAGTACTTC.